This entry features one T cell receptor (beta chain) sequence. The clone's antigen remains unknown. Base qualities are not provided; no much larger clone lies one nucleotide away. The data were obtained in a study of cytomegalovirus exposure and HLA in healthy donors (dated by TCRdb to about 2017). Context from the whole study: An earlier analysis of approximately 550 of the donors reported more than 250 Gb of sequence data and some 100 million unique TCR beta sequences from around 200 million T cells. Approximately 300 gigabases of sequencing data and about 92 million unique TCR sequences made up an early release that covered around 640 HLA-typed donors. The genetic ancestry cluster associated with self-reported Caucasian donors included over 80% of the roughly 400 genotyped donors. The study was designed to test whether signatures of past pathogen exposure could be identified by cataloging public T cell receptors. Using immunosequencing, the study profiled T cell repertoires from 500 to 800 subjects and related those repertoires to cytomegalovirus serostatus. In addition to the first cohort of roughly 700 subjects, a separate validation cohort of around 110 different subjects was used. The study combined high-throughput TCR immunosequencing, statistical association of individual TCRs with disease status, and machine learning to predict cytomegalovirus infection status. A later analysis re-examined previously published TCR beta repertoires from 500 to 700 donors and added high-resolution HLA genotyping to investigate patterns of TCR occurrence. The later analysis used no new phenotypic data to find candidate immune exposures, relying instead on TCR beta sequences and their occurrence across donors. An earlier analysis of several hundred of the donors applied high-throughput TCR beta sequencing to assess whether each TCR beta V gene segment acted as functional or pseudogenic. Donor age, sex, ethnicity and CMV serostatus were collected together with the repertoire data. Genome-wide SNP genotypes for about 65% of the 666 donors were used in a later genetic analysis, which treated that subset as a discovery cohort. Every discovery cohort repertoire had been produced on one sequencing platform. HLA typing included class I and class II loci at four-digit resolution. The number of typed donors differed by locus: roughly 629-640 for A, B, C, DRB1 and DQB1; some 540 for DQA1; approximately 600 for DPA1; and approximately 450 for DPB1. Several DR-DQ haplotypes were handled as single units for association and clustering because linkage in the cohort was strong. Among 398 genotyped donors of the cohort, an average of about 240,000 unique TCR beta nucleotide sequences was sequenced per donor, of which about 18% were non-productive. Broader findings and caveats from the paper: A total of fewer than 200 TCR beta chains were listed by the study as associated with cytomegalovirus. When HLA alleles, especially DR and DQ, strongly co-occurred, attributing TCR associations to individual alleles was difficult. The earlier analysis of around 600 of the donors excluded approximately 17 rarely observed V segments, including chromosome 9 orphons, because counts were too low. A further reported finding was that TCR beta sequences accurately predicted the HLA-A and HLA-B alleles for most subjects in the first cohort. Most TCR sequences were observed very rarely across donors, whereas some public TCRs were present in many individuals. V-gene and J-gene trimming of TCR beta chains was associated with a missense DCLRE1C variant in a later genetic analysis, and the association was replicated in an independent cohort. According to a later genetic analysis, donors in an Asian-associated ancestry cluster had fewer N-insertions in productive TCRs than the approximately 690-donor mean. An earlier analysis of approximately 500 of the donors showed that most TCR beta V segments appeared in productive rearrangements either about 90% or about 30% of the time, which broadly matched IMGT annotations. This cohort had only TCR beta chains sequenced, and the lack of alpha or paired-chain data limited which features could be detected. The classifier was reported to diagnose cytomegalovirus status with high specificity and sensitivity in both the original and validation cohorts. The presence/absence analyses assumed that sequencing depth was roughly uniform across donors, and that assumption may not be true. A later analysis found that TCR association rates varied across HLA loci, with DRB1 alleles showing the most associated TCRs and HLA-C alleles the fewest. Some IMGT-functional V segments, including TRBV6-2 and TRBV6-3, could not be told apart with the 87-base-pair reads, so those segments were excluded. The sequencing pipeline was judged likely to have produced a cluster of highly shared sequence variants as a technical artifact. A later analysis found that most CMV-associated TCR beta chains appeared HLA-restricted, with HLA associations seemingly driven largely by CMV exposure. Correlated functional status among segregating V segments might be attributable to linkage disequilibrium, but an unknown experimental factor could not be ruled out. Specific HLA alleles were associated with 15,000 to 20,000 TCR beta sequences at a false discovery rate of 0.05 in a later analysis. In a later analysis, HLA-associated TCR beta chains showed more clonal expansion and lower generation probabilities than non-associated chains that were equally common. The authors suggested that the approach could potentially be extended to other disease states and immunological phenotypes. Because some donors lacked HLA typing at each locus, the association tests relied only on the typed subset. Several of the top co-occurrence clusters appeared to be linked to parvovirus B19, influenza, CMV and Epstein-Barr virus, according to a later analysis. In vitro tests confirmed that a few of the cytomegalovirus-associated TCR beta chains recognize cytomegalovirus antigens. CMV serostatus was the only immune exposure information available for the cohort.

In total, 500 to 700 healthy bone marrow donors made up the cohort. Cohort members were all nominally healthy when sampled, although unrecorded immune exposures were likely present. The donor was CMV seropositive and was included in the group of 250 to 300 seropositive cohort members. Each donor provided a peripheral blood sample, and peripheral blood mononuclear cells were used for TCR beta sequencing. The Qiagen DNeasy Blood Extraction Kit was used to extract genomic DNA from the blood cell samples. The CDR3 goes from the cysteine to the phenylalanine over 19 residues. CDR3 DNA is the only sequence kept; it has 57 bases, read in frame from the first base. The germline V gene gives CDR1 as ENHRY and CDR2 as SYGVKD. V ends up 4 bases short and J 2 bases short, with an unmatched junction base count of 15. Receptor libraries were prepared by the immunoSEQ multiplex PCR assay. For the multiplex PCR, a mixture combining 60 forward primers for TCR Vbeta segments and 13 reverse primers for TCR Jbeta segments was used. A multiplex PCR assay on genomic DNA amplified the CDR3 region of rearranged TCR beta genes. Amplified TCR beta libraries were sequenced as 87-base-pair reads on the Illumina HiSeq System. In the authors' own workflow: Across the roughly 670 repertoires, a later analysis counted tens of millions of unique TCR beta chains, about 10 million of which were shared by at least two donors. To remove PCR and sequencing errors, raw reads were error-corrected and collapsed into unique sequences using a nearest-neighbor algorithm that merged closely related sequences. Alignment of CDR3 sequences to IMGT reference sequences was used to assign V, D and J gene segments. For a sequence to be retained, a match of at least six nucleotides was required to both a V gene segment and a J gene segment. A rearrangement counted as productive if the CDR3 had no stop codons and remained in frame with V and J, and every other rearrangement counted as non-productive. CDR3 was defined by IMGT convention, running from the second conserved V-encoded cysteine to the conserved J-encoded phenylalanine. The earlier analysis of fewer than 750 of the donors excluded sequences that lacked an unambiguous match to a single V gene segment. An earlier analysis of some 610 of the donors called V segments functional above 56.7% productive rearrangements and segregating when the between-donor standard deviation exceeded 5%. A statistical classification framework was developed to diagnose cytomegalovirus status using the catalog of TCR beta chain sequences. A later analysis assigned V and J genes by comparing TCR nucleotide sequences with IMGT/GENE-DB human TR gene sequences. The TCRdist pipeline was used in a later analysis to assign CDR3 sequences and most-parsimonious VDJ recombination scenarios. In a later analysis, every TCR beta chain was defined by the combination of its CDR3 amino acid sequence and its V-gene family, and reads without a unique V-gene family were dropped. To address suspected cross-contamination and a sequencing artifact, a later analysis removed under 600 highly shared, low-generation-probability nucleotide sequences. For each public chain, a later analysis derived a clonal expansion index from normalized ranks of inferred template counts within each repertoire. In a later analysis, generation probabilities were computed with a VDJ recombination model fitted to out-of-frame rearrangements, and the resulting probabilities were checked against IGoR. Hypergeometric tests were used in a later analysis to score TCR-TCR, TCR-HLA and TCR-CMV co-occurrence, with a repertoire-size bias correction applied to the TCR pairs. To estimate false discovery rates, a later analysis permuted the HLA or CMV assignments 20 times. In a later analysis, co-occurring TCRs were grouped with DBSCAN, and TCRdist sequence similarity was added when clustering was performed within HLA-allele-positive subsets. For co-occurrence clustering, repertoires with fewer than 30,000 or more than 120,000 public chains were excluded, along with roughly five repertoires with anomalous nucleotide sharing. Entries here come from immuneACCESS through TCRdb and include only in-frame sequences with V and J called. Some clones fail to appear in such tables; in the studies checked, an unresolved V gene covers under half of the shortfall, and the cause of the remainder is unknown. For V, J and clone size, that table is used; D and trimming come from the DNA. The table for this sample lists roughly 130,000 clones; 65% to 75% of them were counted only once. The top ten constitute approximately 6.3% of the sample.

Sequenced input: PBMCs. This TCR came from a man aged 35 to 55 in good health and CMV-seropositive. The chain links TRBV10-3 with TRBJ2-1; 9 central bases correspond to TRBD2. The nucleotides are TGTGCCATCAGTGTAGATCTGGGTGAGAGCGGGGGGACCTACAATGAGCAGTTCTTC. Its translation reads: CAISVDLGESGGTYNEQFF.